The clone carrying this T cell receptor beta chain appeared once. The sample comes from a study of control samples from healthy donors and cancer patients. CDR1 and CDR2 (germline): SGDLS, YYNGEE. The CDR3 loop spans 14 amino acids. The V end lost 2 bases, the J end lost 3 bases, and 8 bases lay between the germline ends. This table comes from immunoSEQ multiplex PCR, and its TCRdb copy is limited to in-frame clones, with some not included. In the table there are around 200,000 clones, approximately 92% of which are singletons. This TCR was sampled from a man aged 18 to 29 in good health. The sequenced sample was blood. This sequence joins TRBV9 and TRBJ1-4, with D possibly TRBD1 on 5 matching bases. CDR3 nucleotides: TGTGCCAGCAGCGTGGGCAGGGCTAATGAAAAACTGTTTTTT. Protein: CASSVGRANEKLFF.